This TCR beta chain emerged from a study of blood T cell repertoires in COVID-19. Across the whole study: COVID-19 samples collected from the United States, Italy and Spain covered acute and convalescent phases. Nucleic acid was either cDNA or gDNA, and it came from T cells, B-cell-depleted T cells, or PBMCs.

This CDR3 is built from 18 residues. The V gene lost 5 bases and the J gene lost 1 base, with 21 bases spanning the gap. Looked up from germline, CDR1 is SGHTA and CDR2 is FQGNSA. Authors' data handling: Nucleated cell number was recorded as an estimate derived from reference gene primer amplification. Sequencing used immunoSEQ multiplex PCR; TCRdb keeps in-frame clones, though not all of them. Clone size and the V and J calls come from that table; the DNA yielded D and trimming. The profile shows about 150,000 clones, roughly 91% of them singletons. Material: peripheral blood. The receptor's source is a man aged 45 to 65 who had recovered from COVID-19. The gene calls are TRBV7-2 and TRBJ1-5, with no clear D. The CDR3 nucleotides read TGTGCCAGCAGCCAAGGGTTGGGGAGTAGGCTCAGCAATCAGCCCCAGCATTTT. Translation: CASSQGLGSRLSNQPQHF.